This TCR beta chain appears in the sequencing data of a study of T cells during gluten challenge in celiac disease (dated by TCRdb to about 2017). In the study overall: Blood was collected at baseline, day 6 and day 14 of the challenge, whereas duodenal biopsies were collected at baseline and day 14. Single-cell libraries were sequenced paired-end 250 bp and bulk libraries paired-end 300 bp on the Illumina MiSeq. Beyond this particular receptor, the publication reports: Only a couple of patients with many gluten-specific T cells had their challenge samples analyzed by bulk sequencing. Across the 7 patients, about 11-45% of single-cell TCR-alpha/beta clonotypes seen at the latest time point had also been present at baseline, compared with about 52-56% in the bulk data. Circulating gluten-specific T cells peaked on day 6, and the day-6 repertoire appeared to consist largely of expanded preexisting memory clonotypes. Clonal expansion rose on day 6, as shown by reduced sample-corrected Shannon diversity of circulating gluten-specific T cells.

Blood cells were gated as tetramer-binding CD4+ effector-memory gut-homing T cells: CD3+, CD45RA-, CD62L-, integrin beta7+, with lineage markers excluded. Patients with treated celiac disease who followed a gluten-free diet went through a 14-day oral dietary gluten challenge so that recall of gluten-specific T cells could be studied. Cells were sorted on an Aria II cell sorter as single cells, and also in bulk when tetramer-positive cells were relatively numerous. Peripheral blood mononuclear cells were isolated by Ficoll density gradient centrifugation and cryopreserved before staining. Before tetramer-binding CD4+ T cells were sorted, thawed cells were stained with a pool of PE-conjugated HLA-DQ:gluten tetramers presenting immunodominant gluten epitopes. Following HLA-DQ:gluten tetramer staining, tetramer-based enrichment was performed on blood samples. The library was generated by 5' RACE. TCRdb records Illumina MiSeq as the sequencer. A modified SMART protocol was used for preparation of bulk TCR libraries. As for the original processing: Selected pRESTO steps were used to preprocess reads, and IMGT/HighV-QUEST was used to assign V, D, J genes and CDR3 junctions. A bulk sequence was kept only when it showed up in at least two replicates with 10 or more cumulative reads. In samples containing more than 20 cells, repertoire diversity was estimated using an undersampling-corrected Shannon index. TCRdb trimmed the raw reads at Q25, called clones with MiXCR and kept productive beta chains. Under each unique CDR3 protein, matching rows form one entry showing the most common genes and DNA. TCRdb's processing, not the authors' own work, is the source of the V and J calls. In this sample the table shows approximately 200 distinct CDR3 sequences, over 8.5% of which occur a single time. The biggest ten clones account for around 60% of the sample.

Measured from the cysteine to the phenylalanine, the CDR3 is 15 residues long. Only the CDR3 DNA is retained, 45 bases long and in frame from the first base. V and J are truncated by 5 bases and 3 bases respectively, leaving an intervening sequence of 16 bases. Looking up the germline V gene yields CDR1 SGHVS and CDR2 FQNEAQ. This clonotype was seen many times. Base qualities are not provided; no much larger clone lies one nucleotide away. Sequencing was performed on gluten-specific CD4+ T cells sorted from blood using tetramers, taken at baseline or on day 6, 14 or 28 of gluten challenge (not recorded which). The clonotype originates from a male donor with celiac disease. The chain is assembled from TRBV7-8 and TRBJ1-2, with TRBD1 tentatively as D gene (5 bases match). The nucleotides are TGTGCCAGCAGCCTGGGAGGGGCGTTCGACTATGGCTACACCTTC. Translated, this is CASSLGGAFDYGYTF. With the portions outside the CDR3 filled from the reference TRBV7-8 and TRBJ1-2 genes, the complete variable region becomes GAGVSQSPRYKVAKRGQDVALRCDPISGHVSLFWYQQALGQGPEFLTYFQNEAQLDKSGLPSDRFFAERPEGSVSTLKIQRTQQEDSAVYLCASSLGGAFDYGYTFGSGTRLTVV.